This T cell receptor beta chain came from a study of cytomegalovirus exposure and HLA in healthy donors. Primers included in the PCR were 60 Vbeta and 13 Jbeta primers. Repertoires were generated with immunoSEQ multiplex PCR, while TCRdb's copy carries only in-frame clones and drops some. Recorded for this sample: around 65,000 clones. V dropped 5 bases and J dropped 3; count of bases not matched to a gene: 9. The CDR3 runs 15 residues. CDR1 and CDR2 from the germline V gene are MNHNS and SASEGT. This receptor was taken from a man aged 25 to 45 in good health and CMV-seropositive. V usage is TRBV6-1 and J usage is TRBJ1-2, with 7 positions matching TRBD1. The sample comprised PBMCs. CDR3: CASSLSRTGYYGYTF. The CDR3 DNA is TGTGCCAGCAGTCTTTCCCGGACAGGATACTATGGCTACACCTTC.